The sequence of this T cell receptor beta chain was determined in a study of cytomegalovirus exposure and HLA in healthy donors. Looking at the study overall: An analysis done earlier identified about 120 million unique TCR beta sequences from about 179 million T cells. Inside one of the first data releases sat 75 million to 100 million unique TCRs taken from HLA-typed donors.

Comment on this clone: What it binds is not known.

Unmatched junction bases numbered 15, after V lost 6 bases and J lost 3 bases. The length of the CDR3 is 17 residues. CDR1 and CDR2 (germline): SGDLS, YYNGEE. PCR involved 60 Vbeta and 13 Jbeta primers. Assay: immunoSEQ multiplex PCR; the TCRdb copy retains only in-frame clones and omits some. The sample carries about 110,000 clones, approximately 71% recorded once. Study findings and constraints: Earlier findings revealed that most TCR beta V segments proved productive either about 87% or about 30% of the time. The authors later found most CMV-associated TCR beta chains appeared HLA-restricted.

The J gene is TRBJ2-7, the V gene TRBV9, with 10 bases that match TRBD2. Sample: PBMCs. The sequence was obtained from a middle-aged man in good health and CMV-seronegative. CDR3 coding DNA: TGTGCCAGCATTAAGTTCCTAGCGGGAGAGCCTAACTACGAGCAGTACTTC. Its protein is CASIKFLAGEPNYEQYF.